This note documents a single T cell receptor (beta chain) sequence. This table comes from immunoSEQ multiplex PCR, and its TCRdb copy is limited to in-frame clones, with some not included. This table holds around 300,000 clones, approximately 88% found once. CDR1 and CDR2 from the germline V gene are SGHVS and FQNEAQ. V shed 2 bases and J shed 2 bases, with 13 bases lying between them. The CDR3 contains 16 residues. This entry comes from a study of blood T cell repertoires in COVID-19. Study at large: Sites in the United States, Italy and Spain provided acute and convalescent COVID-19 samples.

In terms of age and location, participants ranged from roughly 18 to 90 years and lived in about two dozen US areas. Participant reports of clinical history set cohort assignment. Recovered Cohort 3 donors showed two negative PCRs, clearance, or symptom resolution. This chain joins TRBV7-8 and TRBJ1-5; D uncertain. This clonotype was sampled from a man younger than 45 who had recovered from COVID-19. The specimen sequenced was PBMCs or T cells enriched from blood (not recorded which). The CDR3 DNA is TGTGCCAGCAGCTTACATCGGGAAGAGGGCAATCAGCCCCAGCATTTT. It specifies CASSLHREEGNQPQHF. The full variable domain, with the rest looked up from reference TRBV7-8 and TRBJ1-5, is GAGVSQSPRYKVAKRGQDVALRCDPISGHVSLFWYQQALGQGPEFLTYFQNEAQLDKSGLPSDRFFAERPEGSVSTLKIQRTQQEDSAVYLCASSLHREEGNQPQHFGDGTRLSIL.